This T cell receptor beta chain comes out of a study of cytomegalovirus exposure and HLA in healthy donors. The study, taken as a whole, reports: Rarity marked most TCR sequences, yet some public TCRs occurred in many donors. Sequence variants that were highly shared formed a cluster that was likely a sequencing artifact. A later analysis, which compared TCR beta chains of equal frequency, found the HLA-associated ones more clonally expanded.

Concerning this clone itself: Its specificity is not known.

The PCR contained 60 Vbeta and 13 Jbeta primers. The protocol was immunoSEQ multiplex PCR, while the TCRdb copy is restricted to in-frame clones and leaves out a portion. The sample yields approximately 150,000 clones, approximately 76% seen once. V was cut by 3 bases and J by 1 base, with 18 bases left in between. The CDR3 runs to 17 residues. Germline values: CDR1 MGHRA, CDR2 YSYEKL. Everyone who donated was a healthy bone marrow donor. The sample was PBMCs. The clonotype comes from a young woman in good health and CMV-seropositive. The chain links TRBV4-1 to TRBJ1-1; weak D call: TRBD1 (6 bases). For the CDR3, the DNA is TGCGCCAGCAGCCACCATAGCCCGGGACAACCGAACACTGAAGCTTTCTTT. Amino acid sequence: CASSHHSPGQPNTEAFF.